The source of this TCR beta chain is a study of cytomegalovirus exposure and HLA in healthy donors. Overall study context: Some 85 million unique TCRs, all from HLA-typed donors, were included in an early release of the data. Findings and caveats of the study: Reported performance of the classifier showed diagnosis of cytomegalovirus status with high specificity and sensitivity. Most subjects had HLA-A and HLA-B alleles reportedly predicted accurately by TCR beta sequences.

The PCR was carried out with 60 Vbeta primers and 13 Jbeta primers. The protocol was immunoSEQ multiplex PCR, while the TCRdb copy is restricted to in-frame clones and leaves out a portion. The table has about 84,000 clones, 80% to 90% seen once; the top ten hold about 2.5%. Losses at the gene ends were 5 bases for V and 6 bases for J; bases not matched to a gene: 6. The V gene's germline CDR1 is MNHEY and CDR2 SMNVEV (reference sequence). This CDR3 is 14 amino acids long. Regarding this clone: Its specificity is not known.

V is TRBV27 and J is TRBJ2-4, with TRBD2 matching 8 bases. Input material: PBMCs. This clonotype was sampled from a man between 18 and 29 years old in good health and CMV-seronegative. CDR3 protein: CASSPTGGGNIQYF. CDR3 nucleotide sequence: TGTGCCAGCAGTCCAACCGGGGGGGGAAACATTCAGTACTTC.